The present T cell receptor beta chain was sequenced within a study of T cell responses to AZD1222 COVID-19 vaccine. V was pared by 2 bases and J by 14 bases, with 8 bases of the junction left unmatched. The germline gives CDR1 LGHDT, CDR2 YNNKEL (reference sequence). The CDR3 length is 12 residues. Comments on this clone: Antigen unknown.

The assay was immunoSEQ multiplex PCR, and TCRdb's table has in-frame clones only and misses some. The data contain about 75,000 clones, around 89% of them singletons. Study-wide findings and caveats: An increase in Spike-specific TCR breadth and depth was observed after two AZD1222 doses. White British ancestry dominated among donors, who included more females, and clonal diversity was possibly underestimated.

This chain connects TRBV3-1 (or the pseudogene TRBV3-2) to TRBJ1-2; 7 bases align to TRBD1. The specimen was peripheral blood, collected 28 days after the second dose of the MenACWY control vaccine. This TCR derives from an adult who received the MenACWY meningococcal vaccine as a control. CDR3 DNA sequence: TGTGCCAGCAGCCAAACAGGGGTTCTTTGGACCTTC. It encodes CASSQTGVLWTF.